The 21 T cell receptor beta chains below come from one sample, sequenced in a study of T-cell memory formation after mild COVID-19. Each CDR3 protein gets one entry after TCRdb re-called the 5' RACE reads with MiXCR. The profile covers over 250,000 distinct CDR3 sequences, with more than 15% appearing a single time and about a fifth taken by the ten largest. The specimen was PBMCs or a T cell subset sorted from them (not recorded which). These TCRs come from a young man who had mild COVID-19 (a few samples of this study predate the infection). Cell type and time point are not known.

This clonotype showed up just a few times. CDR3 nucleotides: TGTGCCAGCAGCCCGAAGGGGCTAGCGGGGGGGCTTAGCACAGATACGCAGTATTTT. Residues: CASSPKGLAGGLSTDTQYF. The rearrangement joins TRBV7-9 to TRBJ2-3; 12 bases are shared with TRBD2. V was clipped by 5 bases and J by 0 bases; unmatched bases: 12. The germline V gene encodes CDR1 SEHNR and CDR2 FQNEAQ (reference sequence). This CDR3 region has 19 residues.

The chain uses TRBV9 and TRBJ2-3; 11 bases are shared with TRBD2. Germline CDR1 and CDR2: SGDLS and YYNGEE. This CDR3 has 16 amino acids. V trimming: 3 bases; J trimming: 2 bases; junction bases outside the gene matches: 5. CDR3 bases: TGTGCCAGCAGCGCAGTAGCGGGGGGGAACACAGATACGCAGTATTTT. Its protein product is CASSAVAGGNTDTQYF.

Only a few counts were recorded for this clonotype. DNA for the CDR3: TGTGCCAGCAGCCTCCTCCGCGGCTACAATGAGCAGTTCTTC. Translated, it gives CASSLLRGYNEQFF. This sequence joins TRBV3-1 and TRBJ2-1; D remains unclear. Germline V gene sequence: CDR1 LGHDT, CDR2 YNNKEL (reference sequence). The CDR3 is 14 residues long. Trimming stripped 4 bases from V and 3 bases from J, with 10 bases between.

This clonotype was counted only a few times. The chain is built from TRBV7-8 and TRBJ2-6, with D perhaps TRBD1 (5 bases). V dropped 4 bases and J dropped 0 bases, with 10 bases sitting between them. The CDR3 covers 16 residues. Per the germline V gene, CDR1 is SGHVS and CDR2 is FQNEAQ. CDR3 sequence: CASSYQGASGANVLTF. The CDR3 DNA follows: TGTGCCAGCAGCTACCAGGGCGCCTCTGGGGCCAACGTCCTGACTTTC.

The chain employs TRBV4-3 and TRBJ2-3; D not certain. Per germline, CDR1 LGHNA and CDR2 YSLEER. This CDR3 region has 14 residues. Trimming pared 1 base from V and 2 bases from J, leaving 7 bases between. The CDR3 DNA is TGCGCCAGCAGCCAAGCGACCGCCACAGATACGCAGTATTTT. Translated: CASSQATATDTQYF.

The V call is TRBV6-5, the J call TRBJ2-3; 8 bases match TRBD2. Germline CDR1 MNHEY, CDR2 SVGAGI. J gave up 0 bases and V 10 bases, and 12 bases lay outside the gene matches. The CDR3 extends over 16 amino acids. In DNA form, the CDR3 reads TGTGCCACATCCCCCCTGCGGGGGGAGAGCACAGATACGCAGTATTTT. Amino acid sequence: CATSPLRGESTDTQYF.

CDR3 sequence (DNA): TGTGCCAGCAGTAGAGAGGGTTTGGGGCTTATTACCTACAATGAGCAGTTCTTC. Encoded protein: CASSREGLGLITYNEQFF. The rearrangement links TRBV7-2 to TRBJ2-1, with D perhaps matching TRBD1 or TRBD2 (5 bases each). V gave up 6 bases and J gave up 2 bases, with 23 bases separating them. Germline-derived CDR1 and CDR2 are SGHTA and FQGNSA. This CDR3 comprises 18 residues.

V and J are TRBV28 and TRBJ2-7, with 8 positions matching TRBD2. This CDR3 contains 15 residues. Germline CDR1 reads MDHEN; CDR2 reads SYDVKM. In DNA, the CDR3 is TGTGCCAGCAGTTTCGGGGGGGGATCCTCCAACGAGCAGTACGTC. Protein sequence: CASSFGGGSSNEQYV.

Only a few counts were recorded for this clonotype. The rearrangement uses TRBV9 and TRBJ2-5; D tentatively fits TRBD1 or TRBD2 (5 bases each). CDR1 and CDR2 (germline): SGDLS, YYNGEE. CDR3 size: 13 residues. Trimming removed 3 bases from V and 3 bases from J, with 9 bases in between. This CDR3 is CASSGGAEETQYF. The CDR3 nucleotides are TGTGCCAGCAGCGGAGGGGCAGAAGAGACCCAGTACTTC.

The sample holds a few counts of this clonotype. The rearrangement joins TRBV12-3 or TRBV12-4 to TRBJ2-7, with D maybe TRBD1 (5 bases). V lost 3 bases and J lost 5, with 8 bases in between. The CDR3 runs 12 residues. The CDR3 loop reads CASSLLGDEQYF. DNA of the CDR3: TGTGCCAGCAGTTTGTTAGGGGACGAGCAGTACTTC.

This clonotype has just a few counts. V usage is TRBV28 and J usage is TRBJ1-6, with a weak D call TRBD1 (5 bases). This CDR3 has 14 amino acids. The germline V gene has CDR1 MDHEN and CDR2 SYDVKM. V was clipped by 6 bases and J by 11 bases, with 17 bases between them. CDR3 sequence: CASSPTGLGAPLHF. CDR3 nucleotides: TGTGCCAGCAGCCCTACAGGTCTAGGGGCACCCCTCCACTTT.

This chain joins TRBV6-2 or TRBV6-3 and TRBJ2-1; 8 nucleotides line up with TRBD1. The germline CDR1 and CDR2 sequences are MNHEY and SVGEGT. The V gene end was trimmed by 5 bases and the J gene end by 8 bases; junction bases not matched to a gene: 11. The CDR3 extends over 15 amino acids. The CDR3 sequence is CASSRLGQGVDEQFF. The DNA of the CDR3 is TGTGCCAGCAGTAGACTTGGACAGGGCGTAGATGAGCAGTTCTTC.

This clonotype has only a few counts. This chain uses TRBV16 with TRBJ1-2; the D gene is possibly TRBD1 (6 bases). V shed 7 bases and J shed 1 base, with 10 bases lying between them. Germline V lookup: CDR1 KGHSY, CDR2 FQNENV. The CDR3 is 13 amino acids. CDR3 nucleotide sequence: TGTGCCAGCACCAGGACAGATAACTATGGCTACACCTTC. This codes for CASTRTDNYGYTF.

CDR3 sequence: CASSLGVAVNEQFF. CDR3 sequence (DNA): TGTGCCAGCAGCTTAGGGGTCGCGGTGAATGAGCAGTTCTTC. The chain has TRBV7-2 and TRBJ2-1; D is unclear. This CDR3 has 14 residues. Germline V gene data show CDR1 as SGHTA and CDR2 as FQGNSA. V lost 1 base, J lost 7 bases, and 11 bases lay in between. The full variable domain, rest sourced from reference TRBV7-2 and TRBJ2-1, is GAGVSQSPSNKVTEKGKDVELRCDPISGHTALYWYRQSLGQGLEFLIYFQGNSAPDKSGLPSDRFSAERTGGSVSTLTIQRTQQEDSAVYLCASSLGVAVNEQFFGPGTRLTVL.

The gene calls are TRBV7-9 and TRBJ2-2; TRBD2 aligns across 8 bases. Germline V lookup: CDR1 SEHNR, CDR2 FQNEAQ (reference sequence). The CDR3 runs 15 residues. J gave up 1 base and V 4 bases, and 2 bases lay outside the gene matches. The CDR3 sequence is CASSSLAGNTGELFF. Here the CDR3 DNA reads TGTGCCAGCAGCTCTCTAGCGGGGAACACCGGGGAGCTGTTTTTT.

This clonotype was found a few times. This chain links TRBV5-1 with TRBJ2-2; D uncertain. Deletions cut 3 bases from V and 7 bases from J, with 7 bases between. The germline V gene has CDR1 SGHRS and CDR2 YFSETQ. The CDR3 runs 12 residues. DNA for the CDR3: TGCGCCAGCAGCTACCCTGACGGGGAGCTGTTTTTT. It encodes CASSYPDGELFF.

The gene calls are TRBV20-1 and TRBJ2-1; 10 positions match TRBD2. With V trimmed by 5 bases and J by 4 bases, 8 bases remained unmatched. This CDR3 region has 15 residues. Germline assignment: CDR1 DFQATT and CDR2 SNEGSKA (reference sequence). The CDR3 loop reads CSASKAGGIYNEQFF. For the CDR3, the DNA is TGCAGTGCTTCCAAAGCGGGGGGGATTTACAATGAGCAGTTCTTC.

The chain has TRBV20-1 and TRBJ2-2, with D possibly being TRBD1 or TRBD2 (5 bases each). Germline CDR1 DFQATT, CDR2 SNEGSKA (reference sequence). V lost 5 bases, J lost 0 bases, and 25 bases lay in between. There are 19 residues in the CDR3. The chain's CDR3 is CSASGAGPRRRTNTGELFF. The CDR3 DNA follows: TGCAGTGCTTCCGGGGCAGGGCCGAGGCGGCGAACGAACACCGGGGAGCTGTTTTTT.

This clonotype was recorded many times. The CDR3 DNA reads as TGTGCCAGCAGCCCTTGGGGGGCAGGATCACCCCTCCACTTT. This encodes CASSPWGAGSPLHF. This chain joins TRBV9 and TRBJ1-6; the D gene is possibly TRBD1 (6 bases). Deletions cut 4 bases from V and 10 bases from J, with 15 bases between. Germline loops: CDR1 SGDLS, CDR2 YYNGEE. This CDR3 comprises 14 residues.

In this sample, this clonotype turned up many times. The V call is TRBV7-2, the J call TRBJ2-3; 7 bases agree with TRBD1. After removal of 3 bases from V and 2 bases from J, the junction contained 5 bases not matched to a gene. Germline values: CDR1 SGHTA, CDR2 FQGNSA. The CDR3 runs to 15 residues. This chain's CDR3 is CASSLGTAFTDTQYF. The DNA for the CDR3 is TGTGCCAGCAGCTTGGGGACAGCCTTCACAGATACGCAGTATTTT.

This clonotype was counted a few times. This chain links TRBV7-2 with TRBJ2-5; no reliable D call. The CDR3 spans 13 residues. Trimming took 6 bases from V and 5 from J, leaving 13 bases between them. CDR1 SGHTA and CDR2 FQGNSA come from the germline V gene. DNA for the CDR3: TGTGCCAGCAGACCCTCCGGAGCCGAGACCCAGTACTTC. It translates to CASRPSGAETQYF.